These 9 T cell receptor beta chains share one sample of origin, sequenced in a study of blood T cell repertoires in COVID-19. The protocol was immunoSEQ multiplex PCR, while the TCRdb copy is restricted to in-frame clones and leaves out a portion. This sample has about 7,000 clones, with about 89% found just once. Material for sequencing was peripheral blood. These TCRs come from a man in his sixties or seventies with active COVID-19.

The genes are TRBV7-2 and TRBJ1-4; TRBD1 might be the D (6 bases). Germline lookup yields CDR1 SGHTA and CDR2 FQGNSA. The CDR3 spans 17 residues. Trimming pared 1 base from V and 7 bases from J, leaving 19 bases between. CDR3 in DNA: TGTGCCAGCAGCTTAGGAATGGGGGGGCACGGAGGTGAAAAACTGTTTTTT. It specifies CASSLGMGGHGGEKLFF.

The genes are TRBV15 and TRBJ1-5; 9 bases line up with TRBD1. The CDR3 sequence is 18 residues long. With 5 bases clipped from V and 4 bases from J, the junction kept 15 bases outside the gene matches. Germline-derived CDR1 and CDR2 are LNHNV and YYDKDF (reference sequence). CDR3 nucleotide sequence: TGTGCCACCAGCGCGGACAGGGGAGCGTTTCCGATTAATCAGCCCCAGCATTTT. It translates to CATSADRGAFPINQPQHF.

This clone was seen only a few times. This chain joins TRBV9 and TRBJ1-3, with unresolved D. The CDR3 sequence is 12 residues long. The germline CDR1 and CDR2 sequences are SGDLS and YYNGEE. V gave up 7 bases and J gave up 9 bases, with 14 bases separating them. The CDR3 nucleotides are TGTGCCAGCTCTCACGAGGCGGGCACCATATATTTT. Its translation: CASSHEAGTIYF.

The V call is TRBV2, the J call TRBJ2-1; 7 bases fit TRBD2. This CDR3 is 13 amino acids long. The V gene end was trimmed by 2 bases and the J gene end by 9 bases; junction bases not matched to a gene: 4. Germline CDR1 SNHLY, CDR2 FYNNEI. This CDR3 is CASSEPWGGEQFF. The CDR3 DNA follows: TGTGCCAGCAGTGAACCCTGGGGGGGTGAGCAGTTCTTC.

The genes are TRBV27 and TRBJ2-5; D remains ambiguous. V was clipped by 4 bases and J by 0 bases, with 6 bases between them. Germline V gene lookup returns CDR1 MNHEY and CDR2 SMNVEV (reference sequence). This CDR3 has 13 amino acids. The CDR3 region is CASSSEYQETQYF. The CDR3 DNA sequence: TGTGCCAGCAGTTCCGAGTACCAAGAGACCCAGTACTTC.

The J gene is TRBJ2-2, the V gene TRBV28, with 8 bases that match TRBD2. The germline V gene has CDR1 MDHEN and CDR2 SYDVKM. The CDR3 runs 17 residues. With 6 bases clipped from V and 0 bases from J, the junction kept 9 bases outside the gene matches. This CDR3 reads CASSSHGGEANTGELFF. The DNA of the CDR3 is TGTGCCAGCAGCTCCCACGGGGGGGAGGCGAACACCGGGGAGCTGTTTTTT.

The chain uses TRBV20-1 and TRBJ1-2, with TRBD1 identical over 7 bases. Trimming cost V 3 bases and J 8 bases; bases outside gene matches: 9. The CDR3 spans 13 residues. CDR1 and CDR2 from the germline V gene are DFQATT and SNEGSKA (reference sequence). CDR3 sequence (DNA): TGCAGTGCTAGTCACAACAGGGGCTCCGGCTACACCTTC. This codes for CSASHNRGSGYTF.

As DNA, the CDR3 is TGCGCCAGCAGCCAAGGGGTAGCGACTAACACGTTCTATGGCTACACCTTC. Amino acid sequence: CASSQGVATNTFYGYTF. The rearrangement uses TRBV4-1 and TRBJ1-2, with D unclear. The CDR3 runs 17 residues. Germline V gives CDR1 MGHRA, CDR2 YSYEKL. V lost 1 base to trimming and J lost 4 bases, with 19 bases between them.

J is TRBJ2-3 and V is TRBV6-5; 8 nucleotides agree with TRBD1. The CDR3 runs to 15 residues. CDR1 MNHEY and CDR2 SVGAGI come from the germline V gene. V shed 2 bases, J shed 4 bases, and the junction held 5 bases outside the gene matches. Written as DNA, the CDR3 is TGTGCCAGCAGTTACAGACAACAGGGGGCAGATACGCAGTATTTT. Translated, it gives CASSYRQQGADTQYF.